This T cell receptor beta chain was sequenced for a study of early T cells in non-severe SARS-CoV-2 infection. Study summary: The input, bulk RNA from unsorted whole blood, was sequenced, and chains were unpaired.

Germline V gene data show CDR1 as MNHEY and CDR2 as SVGAGI. Trimming removed 2 bases from V and 5 bases from J; junction bases left unmatched: 9. The length of the CDR3 is 17 residues. This clonotype was seen a handful of times. Its antigen is not identified. Individual cDNA molecules were tagged with unique molecular identifiers. TCRdb independently ran MiXCR on the 5' RACE reads; one entry per CDR3 protein. The sample yields about 50,000 distinct CDR3 sequences, around 16% seen once. Study findings and constraints: Using VDJdb, the matching emphasized anti-spike CD8 responses while missing private and CD4 specificities.

Sequences were derived from whole blood, sampled at baseline. The clonotype originates from an adult who was a healthcare worker with PCR-confirmed SARS-CoV-2 infection or an uninfected control (not recorded which). The chain recombines TRBV6-5 with TRBJ2-5; TRBD2 matches at 12 bases. The CDR3 reads CASSYASGRAGGETQYF. For the CDR3, the DNA is TGTGCCAGCAGTTACGCTAGCGGGAGGGCCGGGGGTGAGACCCAGTACTTC.